The 30 T cell receptor beta chains presented below share a single source sample, sequenced in a study of control samples from healthy donors and cancer patients. Repertoires were generated with immunoSEQ multiplex PCR, while TCRdb's copy carries only in-frame clones and drops some. The sample records over 150,000 clones, around 94% being singletons. Sequencing was performed on blood. Source of these receptors: a man aged 30 to 45 in good health.

V is TRBV5-6 and J is TRBJ2-5, with TRBD2 matching 8 bases. CDR1 and CDR2 (germline): SGHDT, YYEEEE. The CDR3 extends over 14 amino acids. V shed 3 bases and J 3 bases; nucleotides not matched to a gene: 4. This CDR3 is CASSSLAGKETQYF. CDR3 sequence (DNA): TGTGCCAGCAGCTCCTTAGCGGGAAAAGAGACCCAGTACTTC.

The chain uses TRBV5-4 and TRBJ2-1, with TRBD1 matching over 7 bases. Germline V gene sequence: CDR1 SGHNT, CDR2 YYREEE (reference sequence). There are 14 residues in the CDR3. The J segment lost 4 bases and the V segment lost 1 base, leaving 2 bases of the junction unmatched. CDR3 protein: CASSLKGAYNEQFF. CDR3 in DNA: TGTGCCAGCAGCTTGAAGGGGGCGTACAATGAGCAGTTCTTC. Combining the CDR3 with reference TRBV5-4 and TRBJ2-1 gives the whole variable domain ETGVTQSPTHLIKTRGQQVTLRCSSQSGHNTVSWYQQALGQGPQFIFQYYREEENGRGNFPPRFSGLQFPNYSSELNVNALELDDSALYLCASSLKGAYNEQFFGPGTRLTVL.

The chain joins TRBV4-1 to TRBJ1-2; 7 nucleotides match TRBD1. Germline V gene data show CDR1 as MGHRA and CDR2 as YSYEKL. J lost 2 bases, V lost 3 bases, and 9 bases had no gene match. The CDR3 totals 16 residues. The CDR3 region has the DNA TGCGCCAGCAGCCAGGGACCGGGACAGTCGAACTATGGCTACACCTTC. Protein product: CASSQGPGQSNYGYTF.

This chain connects TRBV9 to TRBJ2-7; D is unclear. The V gene's germline CDR1 is SGDLS and CDR2 YYNGEE. The CDR3 runs to 13 residues. The V end was cut by 0 bases, the J end by 7 bases, with 11 bases between. CDR3 sequence: CASSVAVVGEQYF. Written as DNA, the CDR3 is TGTGCCAGCAGCGTAGCGGTGGTGGGGGAGCAGTACTTC.

The J gene is TRBJ1-6, the V gene TRBV2; 10 bases fit TRBD1. The germline V gene has CDR1 SNHLY and CDR2 FYNNEI. After removal of 5 bases from V and 5 bases from J, the junction contained 3 bases not matched to a gene. The CDR3 consists of 15 residues. The DNA for the CDR3 is TGTGCCAGCAGTCGAGACAGGGGGCATAATTCACCCCTCCACTTT. Protein product: CASSRDRGHNSPLHF.

The V call is TRBV7-2, the J call TRBJ2-7; 7 bases match TRBD1. V lost 5 bases, J lost 2 bases, and 9 bases stayed unmatched. The CDR3 has 15 residues. Germline V gene data show CDR1 as SGHTA and CDR2 as FQGNSA. The CDR3 reads CASSPSSDRTYEQYF. The CDR3 DNA reads TGTGCCAGCAGCCCATCGTCGGACAGGACCTACGAGCAGTACTTC.

This chain uses TRBV9 with TRBJ1-1; D is unclear. Germline CDR1 is SGDLS and CDR2 is YYNGEE. The CDR3 is 13 amino acids. V was trimmed by 0 bases and J by 4 bases, leaving 7 bases between them. The DNA for the CDR3 is TGTGCCAGCAGCGTAGAACAGACCACTGAAGCTTTCTTT. It translates to CASSVEQTTEAFF.

The chain carries TRBV6-5 and TRBJ1-6; unclear D gene. CDR1 is MNHEY, CDR2 SVGAGI, per germline. The CDR3 extends over 14 amino acids. With 0 bases removed from V and 7 bases from J, the gap between germline ends came to 7 bases. The CDR3 nucleotides read TGTGCCAGCAGTTACTCGACACCAAATTCACCCCTCCACTTT. Amino acids: CASSYSTPNSPLHF.

The CDR3 bases are TGTGCCAGCAGCCTACCAGGGGGCTCGAACACTGAAGCTTTCTTT. It encodes CASSLPGGSNTEAFF. The chain links TRBV5-4 to TRBJ1-1, with 8 bases identical to TRBD1. V lost 4 bases, J lost 1 base, and 6 bases stayed unmatched. Per germline, CDR1 SGHNT and CDR2 YYREEE (reference sequence). CDR3 size: 15 residues.

The chain has TRBV30 and TRBJ1-6; 12 positions match TRBD1. The CDR3 sequence is 14 residues long. The ends lost 3 bases at V and 10 bases at J; junction bases unmatched: 4. The germline gives CDR1 GTSNPN, CDR2 SVGIG (reference sequence). CDR3 protein: CAWSGTGGISPLHF. The CDR3 nucleotides are TGTGCCTGGAGCGGGACAGGGGGCATCTCACCCCTCCACTTT.

The gene calls are TRBV28 and TRBJ2-7, with D perhaps matching TRBD1 or TRBD2 (6 bases each). CDR3 length equals 14 residues. CDR1 and CDR2 from the germline V gene are MDHEN and SYDVKM. Between the trimmed V and J ends, which lost 6 bases and 2 bases, there was a span of 14 bases. The CDR3 region is CASRPPGAPYEQYF. CDR3 nucleotides: TGTGCCAGCAGACCTCCGGGGGCCCCCTACGAGCAGTACTTC.

The chain uses TRBV9 and TRBJ2-7; D unclear. V was trimmed by 0 bases and J by 1 base, leaving 8 bases between them. This CDR3 is built from 14 residues. The germline CDR1 and CDR2 sequences are SGDLS and YYNGEE. The CDR3 region has the DNA TGTGCCAGCAGCGTAGGCGACCGTTCCTACGAGCAGTACTTC. Protein product: CASSVGDRSYEQYF.

This chain links TRBV20-1 with TRBJ2-3, with unresolved D. Trimming pared 1 base from V and 6 bases from J, leaving 5 bases between. CDR1 DFQATT and CDR2 SNEGSKA come from the germline V gene (reference sequence). The CDR3 is made up of 11 amino acids. The CDR3 nucleotides are TGCAGTGCTAGAGTAGAGGATACGCAGTATTTT. As protein: CSARVEDTQYF.

The J gene is TRBJ2-2, the V gene TRBV9; no reliable D call. Per germline, CDR1 SGDLS and CDR2 YYNGEE. This CDR3 is 15 amino acids long. V shed 3 bases and J shed 0 bases, with 9 bases lying between them. CDR3 sequence reads: CASSENPANTGELFF. CDR3 DNA sequence: TGTGCCAGCAGCGAGAACCCGGCGAACACCGGGGAGCTGTTTTTT.

This chain's CDR3 is CASRQAGSSYEQYF. CDR3 DNA sequence: TGTGCCAGCAGACAAGCGGGGAGCTCCTACGAGCAGTACTTC. The rearrangement joins TRBV28 to TRBJ2-7; 7 bases fit TRBD2. Trimming cost V 6 bases and J 0 bases; bases outside gene matches: 5. There are 14 residues in the CDR3. In germline, CDR1 is MDHEN, CDR2 SYDVKM.

The chain is built from TRBV30 and TRBJ1-2; D is perhaps TRBD1 (5 bases). Germline V gene lookup returns CDR1 GTSNPN and CDR2 SVGIG (reference sequence). V lost 3 bases and J 4 bases, leaving 15 bases between the germline ends. The CDR3 runs to 14 residues. The CDR3 nucleotides are TGTGCCTGGAGGGCCAAGGGGCGAGGCTATGGCTACACCTTC. Its protein is CAWRAKGRGYGYTF.

The chain joins TRBV4-1 to TRBJ1-1; D not resolved. V gave up 4 bases and J gave up 0 bases, with 15 bases separating them. CDR3 length: 16 residues. Germline CDR1 MGHRA, CDR2 YSYEKL. CDR3 protein: CASSPLSISVNTEAFF. CDR3 nucleotide sequence: TGCGCCAGCAGCCCCTTGTCGATCAGCGTGAACACTGAAGCTTTCTTT.

This chain uses TRBV5-4 with TRBJ1-6; no clear D gene. V was pared by 5 bases and J by 0 bases, with 12 bases between. CDR3 length: 16 residues. Germline V CDR1 and CDR2: SGHNT, YYREEE (reference sequence). The CDR3 sequence: CASSPAGSSYNSPLHF. Written as DNA, the CDR3 is TGTGCCAGCAGTCCCGCCGGCAGCTCCTATAATTCACCCCTCCACTTT. Full variable domain (rest looked up from reference TRBV5-4 and TRBJ1-6): ETGVTQSPTHLIKTRGQQVTLRCSSQSGHNTVSWYQQALGQGPQFIFQYYREEENGRGNFPPRFSGLQFPNYSSELNVNALELDDSALYLCASSPAGSSYNSPLHFGNGTRLTVT.

The chain recombines TRBV5-1 with TRBJ2-1; no firm D call. The germline V gene has CDR1 SGHRS and CDR2 YFSETQ. This CDR3 comprises 17 residues. Trimming left V 0 bases short and J 2 bases short, with 15 bases between. The CDR3 coding sequence is TGCGCCAGCAGCTTGGCCTTAATGGAGCTTACCTACAATGAGCAGTTCTTC. This encodes CASSLALMELTYNEQFF. Drawing the rest from reference TRBV5-1 and TRBJ2-1, the complete variable domain is KAGVTQTPRYLIKTRGQQVTLSCSPISGHRSVSWYQQTPGQGLQFLFEYFSETQRNKGNFPGRFSGRQFSNSRSEMNVSTLELGDSALYLCASSLALMELTYNEQFFGPGTRLTVL.

The chain links TRBV9 to TRBJ1-1; perhaps TRBD1 as D (6 bases). This CDR3 has 16 residues. The V end lost 0 bases, the J end lost 1 base, and 13 bases lay between the germline ends. The V gene's germline CDR1 is SGDLS and CDR2 YYNGEE. The CDR3 nucleotides are TGTGCCAGCAGCGTAGATCCGACAGGAGAGAACACTGAAGCTTTCTTT. Its translation: CASSVDPTGENTEAFF.

The CDR3 DNA sequence: TGTGCCAGCAGCGATTTCTACGAGCAGTACTTC. It yields the protein CASSDFYEQYF. This chain links TRBV2 with TRBJ2-7; D unclear. The V end was cut by 6 bases, the J end by 3 bases, with 6 bases between. Germline loops: CDR1 SNHLY, CDR2 FYNNEI. The CDR3 length is 11 residues.

The rearrangement uses TRBV27 and TRBJ1-5; 8 nucleotides line up with TRBD1. Per the germline V gene, CDR1 is MNHEY and CDR2 is SMNVEV (reference sequence). With 4 bases clipped from V and 4 bases from J, the junction kept 12 bases outside the gene matches. The CDR3 sequence is 17 residues long. CDR3 nucleotide sequence: TGTGCCAGCAGTTCCGGACAGGGCCCCTTGGGAAATCAGCCCCAGCATTTT. This encodes CASSSGQGPLGNQPQHF.

The chain has TRBV5-1 and TRBJ2-1, with no clear D. CDR3 length: 14 residues. CDR1 and CDR2 from the germline V gene are SGHRS and YFSETQ. Trimming left V 0 bases short and J 2 bases short, with 6 bases between. The CDR3 region is CASSLAQTYNEQFF. As DNA, the CDR3 is TGCGCCAGCAGCTTGGCTCAGACCTACAATGAGCAGTTCTTC.

The chain links TRBV12-3 or TRBV12-4 to TRBJ2-7, with D hard to call. CDR3 length equals 13 residues. The V and J ends lost 1 base and 6 bases respectively, with 10 bases between them. This chain's CDR3 is CASSLGYSAEQYF. CDR3 bases: TGTGCCAGCAGTTTAGGGTACAGTGCCGAGCAGTACTTC.

This clone turned up a few times. This same CDR3 is encoded by further DNA sequences in the sample. The chain combines TRBV6-2 or TRBV6-3 with TRBJ2-5, with D unclear. The CDR3 has 12 residues. The germline CDR1 and CDR2 sequences are MNHEY and SVGEGT. Trimming took off 6 bases at V and 3 bases at J, with 8 bases between the two ends. This chain's CDR3 is CASSPGEETQYF. CDR3 DNA: TGTGCCAGCAGCCCTGGGGAAGAGACCCAGTACTTC.

The chain's CDR3 is CASSFSLKGAIEQFF. For the CDR3, the DNA is TGTGCCAGCAGTTTCTCGTTGAAGGGGGCGATTGAGCAGTTCTTC. The rearrangement uses TRBV27 and TRBJ2-1, with 7 positions matching TRBD1. The CDR3 has 15 amino acids. The V and J ends lost 3 bases and 9 bases, in that order; junction bases with no gene match: 11. The V gene's germline CDR1 is MNHEY and CDR2 SMNVEV (reference sequence).

V gene TRBV19 combines with J gene TRBJ1-5; D possibly corresponds to TRBD1 (6 bases). Looked up from germline, CDR1 is LNHDA and CDR2 is SQIVND (reference sequence). This CDR3 spans 15 amino acids. Trimming cost V 3 bases and J 2 bases, with 11 bases left between them. CDR3 protein: CASSIGGGGNQPQHF. CDR3 sequence (DNA): TGTGCCAGTAGTATCGGCGGGGGCGGCAATCAGCCCCAGCATTTT. The variable domain in full, completed from reference TRBV19 and TRBJ1-5, reads DGGITQSPKYLFRKEGQNVTLSCEQNLNHDAMYWYRQDPGQGLRLIYYSQIVNDFQKGDIAEGYSVSREKKESFPLTVTSAQKNPTAFYLCASSIGGGGNQPQHFGDGTRLSIL.

The chain combines TRBV6-6 with TRBJ1-5, with TRBD1 matching 7 bases. The length of the CDR3 is 15 residues. The J segment lost 1 base and the V segment lost 6 bases, leaving 6 bases of the junction unmatched. CDR1 and CDR2 from the germline V gene are MNHNY and SVGAGI (reference sequence). In DNA, the CDR3 is TGTGCCAGCAGCGGACAGGCCTTCAGCAATCAGCCCCAGCATTTT. Its translation is CASSGQAFSNQPQHF.

The count of this clone is one. This sequence joins TRBV27 and TRBJ2-7; 10 bases are a match to TRBD2. The CDR3 length is 15 residues. Trimming removed 4 bases from V and 0 bases from J; junction bases left unmatched: 3. The germline gives CDR1 MNHEY, CDR2 SMNVEV (reference sequence). The CDR3 region is CASSWSGRVSYEQYF. CDR3 DNA sequence: TGTGCCAGCAGTTGGAGCGGGAGGGTCTCCTACGAGCAGTACTTC.

The chain is built from TRBV6-6 and TRBJ1-2, with TRBD1 as a possible D gene (5 bases). The CDR3 totals 12 residues. Trimming took off 7 bases at V and 7 bases at J, with 13 bases between the two ends. Germline V lookup: CDR1 MNHNY, CDR2 SVGAGI (reference sequence). DNA for the CDR3: TGTGCCAGCACCCTAGCCCAGGGTGGCTACACCTTC. The encoded protein is CASTLAQGGYTF.